This TCR beta chain was captured in a study of OX40 agonist ivuxolimab in advanced cancers. V trimming: 2 bases; J trimming: 3 bases; junction bases outside the gene matches: 6. The CDR3 loop spans 15 amino acids. Germline-derived CDR1 and CDR2 are SNHLY and FYNNEI. Libraries were prepared by immunoSEQ multiplex PCR; TCRdb keeps only in-frame clonotypes and omits some of them. The sample yields about 60,000 clones, roughly 86% seen once. This chain joins TRBV2 and TRBJ1-2; 7 bases align to TRBD1. The source of this sequence is an adult with an advanced solid tumor such as melanoma, head and neck, liver or kidney cancer. The sequencing used CD4+ or CD8+ T cells sorted from blood, collected in a trial of the OX40 agonist ivuxolimab. The CDR3 coding sequence is TGTGCCAGCAGTGAAATTACAGGGGAAGACTATGGCTACACCTTC. This codes for CASSEITGEDYGYTF. Filled out from reference TRBV2 and TRBJ1-2, the complete variable domain reads EPEVTQTPSHQVTQMGQEVILRCVPISNHLYFYWYRQILGQKVEFLVSFYNNEISEKSEIFDDQFSVERPDGSNFTLKIRSTKLEDSAMYFCASSEITGEDYGYTFGSGTRLTVV.